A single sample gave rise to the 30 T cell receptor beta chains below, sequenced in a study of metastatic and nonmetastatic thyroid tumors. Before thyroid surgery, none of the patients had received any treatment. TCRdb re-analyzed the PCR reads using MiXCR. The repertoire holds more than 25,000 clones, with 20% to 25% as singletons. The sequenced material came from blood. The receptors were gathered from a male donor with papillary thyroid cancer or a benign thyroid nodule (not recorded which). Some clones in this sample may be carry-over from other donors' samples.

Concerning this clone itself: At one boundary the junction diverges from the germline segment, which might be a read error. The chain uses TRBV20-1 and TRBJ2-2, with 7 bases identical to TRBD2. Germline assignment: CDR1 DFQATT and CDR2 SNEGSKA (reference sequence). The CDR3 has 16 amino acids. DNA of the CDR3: TGCAGTGCTAAAGTGGGGAGCGGGGCGGGCACCGTGGAGCTGTTTTTT. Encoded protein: CSAKVGSGAGTVELFF.

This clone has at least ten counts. This CDR3 reads CASSPGTSGTGEQFF. The DNA of the CDR3 is TGCGCCAGCAGCCCCGGGACTAGCGGGACTGGTGAGCAGTTCTTC. V and J are TRBV4-1 and TRBJ2-1; TRBD2 matches 13 bases. This CDR3 is built from 15 residues. Germline V gene sequence: CDR1 MGHRA, CDR2 YSYEKL. Germline trimming cut 4 bases from V and 9 bases from J; bases unmatched to any gene: 6.

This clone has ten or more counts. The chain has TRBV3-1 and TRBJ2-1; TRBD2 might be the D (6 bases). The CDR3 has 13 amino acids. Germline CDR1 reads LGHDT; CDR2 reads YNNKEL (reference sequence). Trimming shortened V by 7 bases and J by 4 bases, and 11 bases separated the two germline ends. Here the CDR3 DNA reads TGTGCCAGCACCCCGGGACTGTACAATGAGCAGTTCTTC. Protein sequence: CASTPGLYNEQFF.

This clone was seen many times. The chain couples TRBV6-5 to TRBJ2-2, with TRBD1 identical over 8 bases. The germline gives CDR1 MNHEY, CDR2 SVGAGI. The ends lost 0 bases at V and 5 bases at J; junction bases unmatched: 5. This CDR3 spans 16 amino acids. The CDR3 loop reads CASSYSWTGWTGELFF. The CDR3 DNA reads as TGTGCCAGCAGTTACTCTTGGACAGGGTGGACCGGGGAGCTGTTTTTT.

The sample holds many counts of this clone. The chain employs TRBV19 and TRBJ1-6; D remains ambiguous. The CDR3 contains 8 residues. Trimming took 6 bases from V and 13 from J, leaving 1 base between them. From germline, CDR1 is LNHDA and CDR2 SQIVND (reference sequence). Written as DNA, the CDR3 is TGTGCCAGTAGCCCCCTCCACTTT. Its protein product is CASSPLHF.

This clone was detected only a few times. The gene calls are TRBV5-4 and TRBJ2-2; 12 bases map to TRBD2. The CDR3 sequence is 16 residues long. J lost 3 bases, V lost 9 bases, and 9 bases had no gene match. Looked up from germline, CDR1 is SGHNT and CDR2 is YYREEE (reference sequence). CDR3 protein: CANYGLAGIYTGELFF. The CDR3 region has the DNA TGTGCCAATTACGGACTAGCGGGGATTTACACCGGGGAGCTGTTTTTT.

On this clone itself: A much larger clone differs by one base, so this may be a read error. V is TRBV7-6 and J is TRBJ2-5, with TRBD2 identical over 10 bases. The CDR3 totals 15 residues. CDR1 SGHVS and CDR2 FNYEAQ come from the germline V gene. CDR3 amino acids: CASSQGLAGAETEYF. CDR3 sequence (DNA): TGTGCCAGCAGCCAGGGGCTAGCGGGAGCTGAGACCGAGTACTTC.

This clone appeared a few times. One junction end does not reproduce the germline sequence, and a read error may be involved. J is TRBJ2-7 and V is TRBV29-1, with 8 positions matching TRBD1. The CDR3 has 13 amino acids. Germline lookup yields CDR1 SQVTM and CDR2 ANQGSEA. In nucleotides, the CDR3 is TGCAGCGTTCGGGACAGGCTTTCCCACGAGCATTACTTC. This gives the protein CSVRDRLSHEHYF.

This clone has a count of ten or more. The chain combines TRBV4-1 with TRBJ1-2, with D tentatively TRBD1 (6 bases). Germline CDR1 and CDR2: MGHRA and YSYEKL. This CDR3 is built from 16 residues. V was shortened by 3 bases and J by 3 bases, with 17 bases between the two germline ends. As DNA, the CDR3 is TGCGCCAGCAGCCAGCCGCGGGGGCGCCTCGACTATGGCTACACCTTC. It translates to CASSQPRGRLDYGYTF.

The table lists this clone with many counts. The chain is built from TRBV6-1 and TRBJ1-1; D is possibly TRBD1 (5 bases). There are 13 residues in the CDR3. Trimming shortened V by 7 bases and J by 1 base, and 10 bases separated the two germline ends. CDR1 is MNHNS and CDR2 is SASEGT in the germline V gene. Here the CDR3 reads CASNPTANTEAFF. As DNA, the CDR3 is TGTGCCAGCAACCCGACAGCGAACACTGAAGCTTTCTTT.

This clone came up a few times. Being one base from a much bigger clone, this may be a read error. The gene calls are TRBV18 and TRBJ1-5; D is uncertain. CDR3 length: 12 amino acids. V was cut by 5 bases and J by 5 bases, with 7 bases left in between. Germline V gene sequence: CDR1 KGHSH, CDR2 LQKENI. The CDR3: CASSSGDQPQHF. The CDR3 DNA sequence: TGTGCCAGCTCATCCGGTGATCAGCCCCAGCATTTT.

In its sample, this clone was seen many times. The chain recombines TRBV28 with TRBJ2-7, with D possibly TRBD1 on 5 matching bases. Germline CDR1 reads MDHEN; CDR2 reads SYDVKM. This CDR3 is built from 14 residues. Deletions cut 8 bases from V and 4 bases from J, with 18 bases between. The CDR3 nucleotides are TGTGCCAGCGGAGAGCCCCTGGGGCCTTACGAGCAGTACTTC. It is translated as CASGEPLGPYEQYF.

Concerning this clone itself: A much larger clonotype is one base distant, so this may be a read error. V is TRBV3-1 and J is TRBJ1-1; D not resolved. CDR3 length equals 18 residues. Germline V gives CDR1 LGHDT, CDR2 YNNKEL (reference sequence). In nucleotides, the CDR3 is TGTGCCAGCAGCCAACTAAATTCCGAGGTCACAAGGAACATTGAAGCTTTCTTT. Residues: CASSQLNSEVTRNIEAFF.

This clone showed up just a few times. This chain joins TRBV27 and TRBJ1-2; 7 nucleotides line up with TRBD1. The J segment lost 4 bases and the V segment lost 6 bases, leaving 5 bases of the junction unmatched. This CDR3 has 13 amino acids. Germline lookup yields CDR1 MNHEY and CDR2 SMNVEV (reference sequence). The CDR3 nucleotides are TGTGCCAGCAGCTTAGACAGGGCCTATGGCTACACCTTC. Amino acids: CASSLDRAYGYTF.

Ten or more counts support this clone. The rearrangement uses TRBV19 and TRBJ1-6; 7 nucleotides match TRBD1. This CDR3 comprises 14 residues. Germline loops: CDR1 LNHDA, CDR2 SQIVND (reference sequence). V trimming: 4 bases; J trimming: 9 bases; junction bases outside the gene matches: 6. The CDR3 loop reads CASSTGGSGSPLHF. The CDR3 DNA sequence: TGTGCCAGTAGTACAGGGGGTAGCGGTTCACCCCTCCACTTT.

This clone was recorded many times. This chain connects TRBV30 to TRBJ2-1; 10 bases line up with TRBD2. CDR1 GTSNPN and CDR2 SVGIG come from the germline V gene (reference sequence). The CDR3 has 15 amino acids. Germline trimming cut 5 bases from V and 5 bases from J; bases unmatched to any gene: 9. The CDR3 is CAWGILAGVDNEQFF. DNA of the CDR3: TGTGCCTGGGGGATTCTAGCGGGAGTTGACAATGAGCAGTTCTTC.

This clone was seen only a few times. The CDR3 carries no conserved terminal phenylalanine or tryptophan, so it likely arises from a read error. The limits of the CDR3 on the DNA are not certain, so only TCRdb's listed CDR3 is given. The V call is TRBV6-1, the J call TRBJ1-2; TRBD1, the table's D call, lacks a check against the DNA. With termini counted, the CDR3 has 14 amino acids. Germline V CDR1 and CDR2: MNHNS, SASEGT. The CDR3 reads CASSEAGTGDGDTL.

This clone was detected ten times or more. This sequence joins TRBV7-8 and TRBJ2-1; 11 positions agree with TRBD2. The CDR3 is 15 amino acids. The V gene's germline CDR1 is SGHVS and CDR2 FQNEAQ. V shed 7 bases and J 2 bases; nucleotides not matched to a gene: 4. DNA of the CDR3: TGTGCCAGCACCCGTAGCGGGGGGGCCTACAATGAGCAGTTCTTC. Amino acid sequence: CASTRSGGAYNEQFF.

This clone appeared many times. CDR3 sequence (DNA): TGTGCCAGCAGCTTGGGTACACAGAGCTCCTACAATGAGCAGTTCTTC. Encoded protein: CASSLGTQSSYNEQFF. V gene TRBV7-8 combines with J gene TRBJ2-1, with no clear D. The CDR3 has 16 residues. Germline loops: CDR1 SGHVS, CDR2 FQNEAQ. Between the trimmed V and J ends, which lost 3 bases and 0 bases, there was a span of 12 bases.

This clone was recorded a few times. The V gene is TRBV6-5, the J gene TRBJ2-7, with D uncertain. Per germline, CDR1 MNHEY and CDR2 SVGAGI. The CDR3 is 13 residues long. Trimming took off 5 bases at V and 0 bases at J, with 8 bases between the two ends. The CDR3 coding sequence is TGTGCCAGCAGTCACGGGTACTCCTACGAGCAGTACTTC. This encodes CASSHGYSYEQYF.

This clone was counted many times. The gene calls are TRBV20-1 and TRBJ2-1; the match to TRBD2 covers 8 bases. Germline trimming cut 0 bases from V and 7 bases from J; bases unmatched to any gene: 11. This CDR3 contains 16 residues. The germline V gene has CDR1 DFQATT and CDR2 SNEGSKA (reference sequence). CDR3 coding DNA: TGCAGTGCTAGAGATCTCGGGCGGGGGGACTCTAATGAGCAGTTCTTC. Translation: CSARDLGRGDSNEQFF.

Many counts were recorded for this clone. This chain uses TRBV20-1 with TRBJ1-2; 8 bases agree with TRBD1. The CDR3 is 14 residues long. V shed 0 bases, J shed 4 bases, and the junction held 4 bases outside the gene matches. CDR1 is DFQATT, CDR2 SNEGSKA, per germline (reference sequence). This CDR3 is CSARDRGLIYGYTF. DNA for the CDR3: TGCAGTGCTAGAGACAGGGGGCTGATCTATGGCTACACCTTC.

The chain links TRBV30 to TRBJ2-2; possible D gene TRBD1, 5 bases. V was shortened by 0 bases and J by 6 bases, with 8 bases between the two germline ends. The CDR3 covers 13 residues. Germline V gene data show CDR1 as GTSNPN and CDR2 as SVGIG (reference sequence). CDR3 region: CAWSVQVAGELFF. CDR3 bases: TGTGCCTGGAGTGTACAGGTGGCCGGGGAGCTGTTTTTT.

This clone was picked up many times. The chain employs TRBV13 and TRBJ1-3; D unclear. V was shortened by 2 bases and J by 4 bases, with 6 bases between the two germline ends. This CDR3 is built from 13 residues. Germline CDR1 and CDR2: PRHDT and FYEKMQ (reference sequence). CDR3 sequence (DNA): TGTGCCAGCAGCTTAACGACAGGAAACACCATATATTTT. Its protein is CASSLTTGNTIYF.

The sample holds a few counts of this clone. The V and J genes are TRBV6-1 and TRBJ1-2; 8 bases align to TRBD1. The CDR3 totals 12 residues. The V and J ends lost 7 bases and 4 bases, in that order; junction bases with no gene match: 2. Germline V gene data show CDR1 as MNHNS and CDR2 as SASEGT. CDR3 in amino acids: CASMGTGYGYTF. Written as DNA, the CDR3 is TGTGCCAGCATGGGGACAGGCTATGGCTACACCTTC.

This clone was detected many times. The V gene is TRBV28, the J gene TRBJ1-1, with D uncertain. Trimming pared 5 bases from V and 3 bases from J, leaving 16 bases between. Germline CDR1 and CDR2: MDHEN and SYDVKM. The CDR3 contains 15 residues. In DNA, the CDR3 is TGTGCCAGCAGTACGCTTAGGATAGCCGACACTGAAGCTTTCTTT. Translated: CASSTLRIADTEAFF.

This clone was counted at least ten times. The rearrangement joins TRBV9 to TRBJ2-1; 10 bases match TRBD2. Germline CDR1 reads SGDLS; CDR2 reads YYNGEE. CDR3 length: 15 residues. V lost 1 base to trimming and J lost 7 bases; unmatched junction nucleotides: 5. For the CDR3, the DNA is TGTGCCAGCAGCGTAAGCGGGAGGGCCGAGAATGAGCAGTTCTTC. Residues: CASSVSGRAENEQFF.

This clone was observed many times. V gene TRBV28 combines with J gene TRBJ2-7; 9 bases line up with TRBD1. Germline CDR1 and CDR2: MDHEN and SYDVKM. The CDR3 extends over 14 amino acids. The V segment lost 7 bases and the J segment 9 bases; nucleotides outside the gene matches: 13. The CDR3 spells CASIPGTGIAGQYF. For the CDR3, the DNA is TGTGCCAGCATACCCGGGACAGGGATCGCCGGGCAGTACTTC.

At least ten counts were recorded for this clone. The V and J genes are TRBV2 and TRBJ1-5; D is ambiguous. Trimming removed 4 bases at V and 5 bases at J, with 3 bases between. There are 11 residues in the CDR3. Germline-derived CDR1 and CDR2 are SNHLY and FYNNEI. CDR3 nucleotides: TGTGCCAGCAGTGTGGATCAGCCCCAGCATTTT. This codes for CASSVDQPQHF.

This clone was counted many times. The chain's CDR3 is CAISESKAAGCQETQYF. CDR3 in DNA: TGTGCCATCAGTGAGTCCAAGGCGGCCGGATGCCAAGAGACCCAGTACTTC. The chain combines TRBV10-3 with TRBJ2-5; D gene unclear. With 0 bases removed from V and 1 base from J, the gap between germline ends came to 15 bases. The CDR3 is 17 amino acids. Germline V gene lookup returns CDR1 ENHRY and CDR2 SYGVKD.